This TCR beta chain was captured by sequencing in a study of graft-versus-host responses after intestinal transplantation. Study in general: Recipients obtained multivisceral, liver-intestinal, or isolated intestinal transplants. The whole recipient group had anti-thymocyte globulin induction followed by tacrolimus and steroids for two to four years. Points from the study as a whole: Investigators detected GvH clones in recipient marrow, with some emerging earlier in ileum or blood.

Germline V lookup: CDR1 SGHNT, CDR2 YYREEE (reference sequence). The CDR3 extends over 16 amino acids. V was clipped by 4 bases and J by 4 bases; unmatched bases: 9. Profiled with immunoSEQ multiplex PCR; TCRdb holds only in-frame clones, not every one. This table holds about 100,000 clones, roughly 84% found once. Comments on this clone: Antigen unknown.

Sequencing used unstimulated CD4+ T cells sorted from spleen or lymph node cells, obtained before intestinal transplant. The clonotype comes from a human donor who received an intestinal transplant. V usage is TRBV5-4 and J usage is TRBJ2-1; 9 bases agree with TRBD2. Written as DNA, the CDR3 is TGTGCCAGCAGCCTGCCGACTAGCGGATTTTACAATGAGCAGTTCTTC. Residues: CASSLPTSGFYNEQFF.